The 9 T cell receptor beta chains reported below all come from one sample, sequenced in a study of monozygotic twins with cystic fibrosis listed by TCRdb under 2021. Libraries were constructed by the immunoSEQ multiplex PCR assay. TCRdb limited this immuneACCESS table to in-frame rearrangements with V and J called. A share of clones is missing; checked studies link under half to unresolved V genes, and the rest is unexplained. This sample is represented by 30,000 to 35,000 clones; around 96% of them were singletons. Of the sample, around 0.18% is held by the ten largest clones. The sample consisted of blood. The source of these receptors is a girl aged 2-10 years with cystic fibrosis.

The rearrangement uses TRBV29-1 and TRBJ1-1; a possible D gene is TRBD1 (6 bases). Germline V gene data show CDR1 as SQVTM and CDR2 as ANQGSEA. Trimming removed 3 bases from V and 4 bases from J, with 6 bases in between. The CDR3 length is 11 residues. The CDR3 bases are TGCAGCGTTGACAGGGGCACTGAAGCTTTCTTT. Amino acid sequence: CSVDRGTEAFF.

V gene TRBV5-1 combines with J gene TRBJ1-1, with D tentatively TRBD1 (5 bases). CDR1 and CDR2 (germline): SGHRS, YFSETQ. The V end was cut by 6 bases, the J end by 0 bases, with 15 bases between. CDR3 length equals 15 residues. The CDR3 loop is CASNLGQGMNTEAFF. The DNA for the CDR3 is TGCGCCAGCAACCTCGGGCAGGGAATGAACACTGAAGCTTTCTTT.

The chain has TRBV6-5 and TRBJ1-2; D is uncertain. Germline V lookup: CDR1 MNHEY, CDR2 SVGAGI. The CDR3 is made up of 13 amino acids. V dropped 2 bases and J dropped 5 bases, with 9 bases sitting between them. CDR3 in amino acids: CASSYLQKYGYTF. CDR3 nucleotides: TGTGCCAGCAGTTACCTGCAGAAGTATGGCTACACCTTC.

The chain has TRBV14 and TRBJ1-4; D gene ambiguous. The germline V and J ends were trimmed by 3 bases and 7 bases, with 18 bases remaining between them. The CDR3 spans 16 residues. The germline V gene encodes CDR1 SGHDN and CDR2 FVKESK. In nucleotides, the CDR3 is TGTGCCAGCAGCCACGGGTACCCGGACGGGAGTGAAAAACTGTTTTTT. As protein: CASSHGYPDGSEKLFF.

The chain combines TRBV7-2 with TRBJ2-7; 9 positions agree with TRBD1. Losses at the gene ends were 5 bases for V and 3 bases for J; bases not matched to a gene: 5. Germline CDR1 SGHTA, CDR2 FQGNSA. CDR3 size: 14 residues. Written as DNA, the CDR3 is TGTGCCAGCAGCCCGGACAGGGGTCTCTACGAGCAGTACTTC. Residues: CASSPDRGLYEQYF.

The J gene is TRBJ2-1, the V gene TRBV7-3; D uncertain. Trimming took off 5 bases at V and 5 bases at J, with 13 bases between the two ends. Germline V gene sequence: CDR1 SGHTA, CDR2 FQGTGA. The CDR3 totals 14 residues. The CDR3 reads CASSPRTGNNEQFF. CDR3 in DNA: TGTGCCAGCAGCCCCAGGACGGGTAACAATGAGCAGTTCTTC.

V and J are TRBV7-9 and TRBJ2-3, with 9 bases aligning to TRBD2. The CDR3 extends over 17 amino acids. Germline V lookup: CDR1 SEHNR, CDR2 FQNEAQ (reference sequence). With V trimmed by 7 bases and J by 4 bases, 15 bases remained unmatched. The CDR3 region has the DNA TGTGCCAGCACCTCAAATACGGCTAGCGGGATTTCAGATACGCAGTATTTT. Residues: CASTSNTASGISDTQYF.

V gene TRBV15 combines with J gene TRBJ2-7; possibly TRBD1 for D (5 bases). Trimming took off 5 bases at V and 3 bases at J, with 11 bases between the two ends. There are 13 residues in the CDR3. The germline gives CDR1 LNHNV, CDR2 YYDKDF (reference sequence). The CDR3 protein is CATSGRDSYEQYF. The CDR3, as DNA: TGTGCCACCAGCGGACGTGACAGCTACGAGCAGTACTTC.

The CDR3 loop is CASSLEWGFTEAFF. The CDR3, as DNA: TGTGCCAGCAGCTTAGAGTGGGGGTTCACTGAAGCTTTCTTT. The genes are TRBV7-2 and TRBJ1-1, with D possibly being TRBD1 (5 bases). The CDR3 is 14 amino acids. Trimming left V 1 base short and J 4 bases short, with 10 bases between. Per germline, CDR1 SGHTA and CDR2 FQGNSA.